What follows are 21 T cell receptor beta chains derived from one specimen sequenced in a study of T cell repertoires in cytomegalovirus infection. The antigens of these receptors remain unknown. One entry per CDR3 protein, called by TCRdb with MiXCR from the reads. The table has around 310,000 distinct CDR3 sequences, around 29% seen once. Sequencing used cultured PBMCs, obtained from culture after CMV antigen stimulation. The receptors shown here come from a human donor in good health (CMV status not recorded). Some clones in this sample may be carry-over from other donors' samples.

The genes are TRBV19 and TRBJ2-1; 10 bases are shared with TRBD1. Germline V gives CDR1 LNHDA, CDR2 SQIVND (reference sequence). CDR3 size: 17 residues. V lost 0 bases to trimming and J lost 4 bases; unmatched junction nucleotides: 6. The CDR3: CASSIDSTGGSYNEQFF. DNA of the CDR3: TGTGCCAGTAGTATAGATTCGACAGGGGGCTCATACAATGAGCAGTTCTTC. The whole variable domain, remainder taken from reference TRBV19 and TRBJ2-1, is DGGITQSPKYLFRKEGQNVTLSCEQNLNHDAMYWYRQDPGQGLRLIYYSQIVNDFQKGDIAEGYSVSREKKESFPLTVTSAQKNPTAFYLCASSIDSTGGSYNEQFFGPGTRLTVL.

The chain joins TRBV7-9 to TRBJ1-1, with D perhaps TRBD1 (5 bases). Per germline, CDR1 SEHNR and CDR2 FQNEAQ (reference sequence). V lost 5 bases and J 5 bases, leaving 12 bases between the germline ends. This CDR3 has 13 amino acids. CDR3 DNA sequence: TGTGCCAGCAGCCCGACGGCAGGGACTGAAGCTTTCTTT. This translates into CASSPTAGTEAFF.

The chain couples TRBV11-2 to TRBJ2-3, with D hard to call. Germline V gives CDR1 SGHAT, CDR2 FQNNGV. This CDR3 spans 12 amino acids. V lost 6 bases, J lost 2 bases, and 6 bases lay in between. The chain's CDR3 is CASSYATDTQYF. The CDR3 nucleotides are TGTGCCAGCAGTTACGCCACAGATACGCAGTATTTT.

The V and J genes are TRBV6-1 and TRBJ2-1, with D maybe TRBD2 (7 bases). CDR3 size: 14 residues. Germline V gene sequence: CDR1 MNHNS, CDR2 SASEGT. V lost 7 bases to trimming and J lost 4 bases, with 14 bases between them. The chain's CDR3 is CASIAGARYNEQFF. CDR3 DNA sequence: TGTGCCAGCATTGCGGGGGCGAGGTACAATGAGCAGTTCTTC.

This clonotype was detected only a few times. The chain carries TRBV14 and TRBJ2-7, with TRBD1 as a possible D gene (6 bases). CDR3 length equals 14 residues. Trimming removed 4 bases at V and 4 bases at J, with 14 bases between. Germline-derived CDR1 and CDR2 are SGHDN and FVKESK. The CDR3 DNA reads TGTGCCAGCAGCCGAAGAGGACAGTCTTACGAGCAGTACTTC. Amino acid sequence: CASSRRGQSYEQYF.

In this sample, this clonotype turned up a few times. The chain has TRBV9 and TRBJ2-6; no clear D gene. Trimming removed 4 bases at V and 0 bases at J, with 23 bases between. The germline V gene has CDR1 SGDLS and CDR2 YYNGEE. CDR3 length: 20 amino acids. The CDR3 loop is CASSQTPLRHTSSGANVLTF. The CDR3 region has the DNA TGTGCCAGCAGCCAAACCCCCCTCCGGCACACGAGCTCTGGGGCCAACGTCCTGACTTTC.

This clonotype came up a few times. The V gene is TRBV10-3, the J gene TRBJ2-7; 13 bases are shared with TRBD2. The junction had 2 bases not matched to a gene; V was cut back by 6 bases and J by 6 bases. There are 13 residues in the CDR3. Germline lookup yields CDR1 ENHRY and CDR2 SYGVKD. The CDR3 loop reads CAIRGLAGLEQYF. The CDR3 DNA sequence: TGTGCCATCAGGGGACTAGCGGGACTCGAGCAGTACTTC.

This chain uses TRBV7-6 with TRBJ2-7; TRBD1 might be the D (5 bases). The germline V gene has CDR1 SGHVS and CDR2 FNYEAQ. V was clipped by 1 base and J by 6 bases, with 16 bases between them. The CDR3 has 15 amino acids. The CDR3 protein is CASSLGVGAPGEQYF. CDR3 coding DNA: TGTGCCAGCAGCTTAGGGGTAGGGGCTCCGGGCGAGCAGTACTTC.

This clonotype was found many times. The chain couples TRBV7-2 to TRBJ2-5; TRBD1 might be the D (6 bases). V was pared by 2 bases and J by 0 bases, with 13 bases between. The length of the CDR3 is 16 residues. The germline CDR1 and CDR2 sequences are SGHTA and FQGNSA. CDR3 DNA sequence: TGTGCCAGCAGCTTAAAAAGAACAGGGTACCAAGAGACCCAGTACTTC. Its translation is CASSLKRTGYQETQYF.

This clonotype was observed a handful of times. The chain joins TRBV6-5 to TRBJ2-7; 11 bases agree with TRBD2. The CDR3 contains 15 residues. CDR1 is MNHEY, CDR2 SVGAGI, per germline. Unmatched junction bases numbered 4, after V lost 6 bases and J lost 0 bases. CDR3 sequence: CASRTGTSGSYEQYF. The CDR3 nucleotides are TGTGCCAGCAGAACCGGGACTAGCGGCTCCTACGAGCAGTACTTC.

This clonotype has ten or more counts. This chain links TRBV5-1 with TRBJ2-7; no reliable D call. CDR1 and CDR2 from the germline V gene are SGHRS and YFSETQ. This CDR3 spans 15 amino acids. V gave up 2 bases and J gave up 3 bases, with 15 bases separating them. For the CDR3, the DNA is TGCGCCAGCAGCTTAAAAGGGTCCCCGTTCTACGAGCAGTACTTC. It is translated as CASSLKGSPFYEQYF.

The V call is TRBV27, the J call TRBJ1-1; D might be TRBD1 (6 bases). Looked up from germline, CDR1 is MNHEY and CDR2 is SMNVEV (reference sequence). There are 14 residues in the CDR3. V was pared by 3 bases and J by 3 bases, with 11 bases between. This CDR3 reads CASSLQGPHTEAFF. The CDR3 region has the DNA TGTGCCAGCAGTTTGCAGGGGCCTCACACTGAAGCTTTCTTT.

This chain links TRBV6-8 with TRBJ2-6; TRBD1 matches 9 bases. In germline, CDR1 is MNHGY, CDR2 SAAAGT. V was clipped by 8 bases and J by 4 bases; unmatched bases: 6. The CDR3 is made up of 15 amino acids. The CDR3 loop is CASRDRVKGANVLTF. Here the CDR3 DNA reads TGTGCCAGCCGGGACAGGGTAAAAGGGGCCAACGTCCTGACTTTC.

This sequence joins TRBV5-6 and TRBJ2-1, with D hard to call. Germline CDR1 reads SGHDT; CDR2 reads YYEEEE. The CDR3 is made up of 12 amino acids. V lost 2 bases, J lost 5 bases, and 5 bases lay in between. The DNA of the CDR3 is TGTGCCAGCAGCTTCAATAACAATGAGCAGTTCTTC. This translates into CASSFNNNEQFF.

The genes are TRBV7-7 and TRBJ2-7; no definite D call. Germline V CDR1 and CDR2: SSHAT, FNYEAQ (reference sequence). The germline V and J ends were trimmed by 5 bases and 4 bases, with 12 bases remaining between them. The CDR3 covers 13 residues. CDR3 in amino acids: CASSPSGPYEQYF. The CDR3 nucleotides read TGTGCCAGCAGCCCCTCTGGGCCTTACGAGCAGTACTTC.

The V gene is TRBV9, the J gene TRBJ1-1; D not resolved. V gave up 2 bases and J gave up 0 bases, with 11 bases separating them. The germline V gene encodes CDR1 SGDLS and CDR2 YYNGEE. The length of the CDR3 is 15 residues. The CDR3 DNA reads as TGTGCCAGCAGCGTCAGTGGCAGGATGAACACTGAAGCTTTCTTT. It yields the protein CASSVSGRMNTEAFF.

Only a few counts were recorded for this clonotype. This CDR3 is CAISHPGQGKAEAFF. The DNA of the CDR3 is TGTGCCATCAGCCATCCTGGACAGGGGAAAGCTGAAGCTTTCTTT. This chain connects TRBV10-3 to TRBJ1-1; 9 positions match TRBD1. The J segment lost 6 bases and the V segment lost 6 bases, leaving 11 bases of the junction unmatched. CDR3 length: 15 residues. The V gene's germline CDR1 is ENHRY and CDR2 SYGVKD.

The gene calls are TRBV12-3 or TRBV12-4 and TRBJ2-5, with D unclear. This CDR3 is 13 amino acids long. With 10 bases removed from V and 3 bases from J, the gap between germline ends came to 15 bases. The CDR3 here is CATAMAEKETQYF. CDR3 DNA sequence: TGTGCCACAGCCATGGCGGAGAAAGAGACCCAGTACTTC.

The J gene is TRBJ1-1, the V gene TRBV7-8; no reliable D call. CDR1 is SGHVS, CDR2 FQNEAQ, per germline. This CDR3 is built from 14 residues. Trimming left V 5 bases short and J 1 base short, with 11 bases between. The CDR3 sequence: CASSPPDGNTEAFF. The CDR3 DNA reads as TGTGCCAGCAGCCCCCCGGACGGGAACACTGAAGCTTTCTTT.

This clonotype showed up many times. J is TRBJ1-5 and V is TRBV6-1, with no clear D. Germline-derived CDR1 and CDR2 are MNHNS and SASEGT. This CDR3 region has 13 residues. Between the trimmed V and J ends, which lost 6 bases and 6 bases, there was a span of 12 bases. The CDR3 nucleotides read TGTGCCAGCAGCGTGTCTGTTGGTCAGCCCCAGCATTTT. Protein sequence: CASSVSVGQPQHF.

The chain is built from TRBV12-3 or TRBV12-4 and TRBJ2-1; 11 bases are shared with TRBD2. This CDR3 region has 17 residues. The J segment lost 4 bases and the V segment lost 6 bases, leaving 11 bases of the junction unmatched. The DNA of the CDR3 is TGTGCCAGCAGCCGATTGGGACTAGCGGAAACTTACAATGAGCAGTTCTTC. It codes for CASSRLGLAETYNEQFF.